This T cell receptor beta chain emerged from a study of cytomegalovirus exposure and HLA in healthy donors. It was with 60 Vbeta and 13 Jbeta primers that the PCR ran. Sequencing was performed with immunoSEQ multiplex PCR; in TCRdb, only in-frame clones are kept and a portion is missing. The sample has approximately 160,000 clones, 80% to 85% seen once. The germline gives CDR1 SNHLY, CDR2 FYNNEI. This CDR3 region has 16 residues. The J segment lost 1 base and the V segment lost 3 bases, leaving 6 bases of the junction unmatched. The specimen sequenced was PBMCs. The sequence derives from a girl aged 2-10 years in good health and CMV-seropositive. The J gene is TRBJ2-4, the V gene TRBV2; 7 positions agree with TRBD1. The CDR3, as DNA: TGTGCCAGCAGTGACGACAGGGTTATTGCCAAAAACATTCAGTACTTC. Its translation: CASSDDRVIAKNIQYF.